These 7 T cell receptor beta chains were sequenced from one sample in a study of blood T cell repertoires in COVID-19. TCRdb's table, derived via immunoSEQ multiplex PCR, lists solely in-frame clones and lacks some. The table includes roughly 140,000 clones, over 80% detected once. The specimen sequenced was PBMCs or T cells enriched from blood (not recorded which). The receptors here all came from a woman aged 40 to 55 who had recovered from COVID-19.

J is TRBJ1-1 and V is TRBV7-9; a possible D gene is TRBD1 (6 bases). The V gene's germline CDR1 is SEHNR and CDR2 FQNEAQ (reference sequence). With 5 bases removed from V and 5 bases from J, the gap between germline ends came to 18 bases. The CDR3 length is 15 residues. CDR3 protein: CASSPRGGGGTEAFF. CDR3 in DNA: TGTGCCAGCAGCCCAAGGGGGGGAGGGGGAACTGAAGCTTTCTTT.

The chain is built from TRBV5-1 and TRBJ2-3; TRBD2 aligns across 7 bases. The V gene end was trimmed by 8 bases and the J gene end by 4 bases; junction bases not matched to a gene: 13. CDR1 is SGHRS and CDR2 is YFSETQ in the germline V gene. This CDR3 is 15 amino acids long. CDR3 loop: CASGREEVAADTQYF. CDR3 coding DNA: TGCGCCAGTGGTCGGGAGGAGGTCGCGGCAGATACGCAGTATTTT.

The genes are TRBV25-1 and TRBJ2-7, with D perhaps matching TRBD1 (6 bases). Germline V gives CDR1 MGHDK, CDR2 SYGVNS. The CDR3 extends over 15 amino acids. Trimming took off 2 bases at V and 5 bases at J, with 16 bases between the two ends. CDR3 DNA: TGTGCCAGCAGTGAAAGGGGCCAGGGGAGCAACGAGCAGTACTTC. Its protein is CASSERGQGSNEQYF.

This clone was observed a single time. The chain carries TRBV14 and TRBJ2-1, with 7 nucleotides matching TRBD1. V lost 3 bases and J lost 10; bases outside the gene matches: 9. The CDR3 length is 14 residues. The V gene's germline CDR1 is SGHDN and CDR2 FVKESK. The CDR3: CASSQTGQAREQFF. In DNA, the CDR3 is TGTGCCAGCAGCCAGACTGGACAGGCGAGGGAGCAGTTCTTC. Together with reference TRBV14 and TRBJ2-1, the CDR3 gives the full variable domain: EAGVTQFPSHSVIEKGQTVTLRCDPISGHDNLYWYRRVMGKEIKFLLHFVKESKQDESGMPNNRFLAERTGGTYSTLKVQPAELEDSGVYFCASSQTGQAREQFFGPGTRLTVL.

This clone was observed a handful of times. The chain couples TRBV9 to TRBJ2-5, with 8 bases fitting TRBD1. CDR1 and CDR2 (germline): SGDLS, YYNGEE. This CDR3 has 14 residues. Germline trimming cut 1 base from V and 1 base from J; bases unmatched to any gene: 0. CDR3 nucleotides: TGTGCCAGCAGCGTACAGGGGGCCCAAGAGACCCAGTACTTC. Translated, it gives CASSVQGAQETQYF.

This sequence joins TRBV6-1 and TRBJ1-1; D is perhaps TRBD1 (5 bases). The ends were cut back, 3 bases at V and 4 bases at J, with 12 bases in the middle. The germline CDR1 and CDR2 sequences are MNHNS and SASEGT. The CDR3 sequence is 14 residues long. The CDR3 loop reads CASSDRWQGTEAFF. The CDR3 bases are TGTGCCAGCAGTGATAGGTGGCAGGGCACTGAAGCTTTCTTT.

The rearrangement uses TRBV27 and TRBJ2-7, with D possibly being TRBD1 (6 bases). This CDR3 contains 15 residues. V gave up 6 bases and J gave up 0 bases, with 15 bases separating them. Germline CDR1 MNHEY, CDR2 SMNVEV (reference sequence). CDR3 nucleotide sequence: TGTGCCAGCAGCTACGGACAGTGGAGCTCCTACGAGCAGTACTTC. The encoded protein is CASSYGQWSSYEQYF.